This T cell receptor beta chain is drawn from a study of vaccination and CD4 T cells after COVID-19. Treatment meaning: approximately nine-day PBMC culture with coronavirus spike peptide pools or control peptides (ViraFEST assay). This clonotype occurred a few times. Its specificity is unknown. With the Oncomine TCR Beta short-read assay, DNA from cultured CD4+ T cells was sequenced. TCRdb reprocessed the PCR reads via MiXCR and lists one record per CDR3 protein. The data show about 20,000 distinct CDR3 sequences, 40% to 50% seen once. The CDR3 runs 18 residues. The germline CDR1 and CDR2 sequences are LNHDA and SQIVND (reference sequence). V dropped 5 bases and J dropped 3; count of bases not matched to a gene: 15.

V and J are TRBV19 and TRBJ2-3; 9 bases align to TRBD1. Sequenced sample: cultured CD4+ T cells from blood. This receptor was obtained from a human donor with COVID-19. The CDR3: CASSLGQGMGLGTDTQYF. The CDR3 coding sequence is TGTGCCAGTAGTCTGGGACAGGGTATGGGTCTAGGAACAGATACGCAGTATTTT. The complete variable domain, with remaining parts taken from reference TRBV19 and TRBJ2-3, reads DGGITQSPKYLFRKEGQNVTLSCEQNLNHDAMYWYRQDPGQGLRLIYYSQIVNDFQKGDIAEGYSVSREKKESFPLTVTSAQKNPTAFYLCASSLGQGMGLGTDTQYFGPGTRLTVL.